This T cell receptor beta chain was obtained from a study of OX40 agonist ivuxolimab in advanced cancers. Context from the whole study: Ivuxolimab, which targeted the costimulatory receptor OX40 (CD134), was an agonistic, fully human IgG2 monoclonal antibody. Patients were allowed to have had prior anti-PD-1, anti-PD-L1 or anti-CTLA-4 therapy, and around two fifths of the dose-escalation patients had been treated with checkpoint inhibitors. The paper covers the monotherapy dose-escalation part of the phase I ivuxolimab trial, which included N of about 56 patients. The dose-escalation cohort was about 83% male with a mean age of about 60 years, ranging from roughly 23 to 79. Partial responses occurred in three dose-escalation patients: two with cutaneous melanoma and one with hepatocellular carcinoma. The purpose of peripheral TCRbeta sequencing was to test whether ivuxolimab changed TCR sequence diversity and led to clonal T-cell expansion. Intravenous ivuxolimab was administered to patients every 2 weeks at six dose levels: 0.01, 0.1, 0.3, 1.5, 3 and 10 mg/kg. Of the roughly 53 patients in dose escalation, 19 had hepatocellular carcinoma, about 15 had melanoma, 9 had renal cell carcinoma and 9 had head and neck cancer.

Genomic DNA was extracted from sorted cells for sequencing of the TCRbeta CDR3 region. The immunoSEQ Assay was used to sequence the TCRbeta CDR3 regions. Entries here come from immuneACCESS through TCRdb and include only in-frame sequences with V and J called. Some clones fail to appear in such tables; in the studies checked, an unresolved V gene covers under half of the shortfall, and the cause of the remainder is unknown. For this sample the table gives 34,000 or so clones, of which approximately 80% were detected only once. Together, the top ten hold 20% to 25% of the sample. The CDR3, from cysteine to phenylalanine, totals 13 residues. Only the CDR3 region is kept as DNA, spanning 39 bases read in frame from base 1. The germline V gene provides CDR1 MNHNS and CDR2 SASEGT. V drops 8 bases and J drops 0 bases, leaving 10 bases in between. The full study reports these points: In the 0.1-3.0 mg/kg groups, partial responders were among the patients with the lowest normalized peripheral clonal expansion, particularly in CD8+ T cells. After ivuxolimab, expanded clones were on average more numerous among CD8+ T cells than among CD4+ T cells. Which antigens the clonally expanded peripheral T cells were specific for was not determined. At doses of 0.1 to 3.0 mg/kg, clonal expansion of both CD4+ and CD8+ T cells in blood was seen between baseline and week 6. Low levels of normalized T-cell clonal expansion were also seen in some patients who did not respond.

The trial excluded patients who had a history of autoimmune disease or were on systemic immunosuppression. Peripheral blood for TCR sequencing was collected from all dose cohorts at baseline, on cycle 4 day 1, and on cycle 7 day 1. The samples were taken from a phase I, first-in-human, multicenter, open-label dose-escalation trial of ivuxolimab. Adults with locally advanced or metastatic melanoma, renal cell, hepatocellular, or head and neck squamous cell carcinoma were enrolled in the trial. Before TCR sequencing, CD4+ T cells and CD8+ T cells from peripheral blood were sorted into separate populations. To note about this clone: The antigen it recognizes is unknown. No clone much larger than this one lies a single base away; base qualities are absent.

This clonotype was sampled from an adult with an advanced solid tumor such as melanoma, head and neck, liver or kidney cancer. Sequenced material: CD4+ or CD8+ T cells sorted from blood, taken in a trial of the OX40 agonist ivuxolimab. The sequence links TRBV6-1 to TRBJ1-1; the best D guess is TRBD1, with 5 bases matching. The DNA reads as follows: TGTGCCAGCCTAGGGGCCTTGAACACTGAAGCTTTCTTT. The translation is CASLGALNTEAFF.